A selection of T cell receptor beta chains follows, all from one sample in a study of blood T cells in healthy people across ages. TCRdb redid the calling of the 5' RACE reads with MiXCR, one entry per CDR3 protein. Of around 1,900,000 distinct CDR3 sequences in the sample, about 39% were seen once. Material: blood. These receptors were collected from a human donor in good health. Each CDR3 is given with its conserved first and last residue. The D gene is left open where the match is weak. The listing skips clone size in some rows; elsewhere it reads once, few, many or a size class.

>TRBV7-2|once|TRBJ2-1|NA
CASSPRVDGEQFF
TGTGCCAGCAGCCCCAGGGTTGACGGTGAGCAGTTCTTC
>TRBV12-3/TRBV12-4|NA|TRBJ1-2|NA
CASSYAGTPYGYTF
TGTGCCAGCAGTTACGCTGGGACACCATATGGCTACACCTTC
>TRBV4-3|few|TRBJ1-4|NA
CASSRSAAGKLFF
TGCGCCAGCAGCCGTTCGGCAGCCGGAAAACTGTTTTTT
>TRBV5-1|NA|TRBJ2-1|TRBD2
CASSVDGGVNEQFF
TGCGCCAGCAGCGTGGACGGGGGGGTAAATGAGCAGTTCTTC
>TRBV10-3|NA|TRBJ2-7|NA
CAISESRDSYEQYF
TGTGCCATCAGTGAGAGCAGGGACTCCTACGAGCAGTACTTC
>TRBV29-1|NA|TRBJ2-5|NA
CSAGRLETQYF
TGCAGCGCCGGACGGCTAGAGACCCAGTACTTC
>TRBV7-3|many|TRBJ2-3|NA
CASSLRLSTDTQYF
TGTGCCAGCAGCTTACGACTTAGCACAGATACGCAGTATTTT
>TRBV12-3/TRBV12-4|few|TRBJ1-2|NA
CASTLEGWYGYTF
TGTGCCAGCACCCTAGAGGGGTGGTATGGCTACACCTTC
>TRBV25-1|NA|TRBJ1-2|TRBD1
CASREYFPGGDYGYTF
TGTGCCAGCAGGGAATATTTTCCAGGGGGGGACTATGGCTACACCTTC
>TRBV27|NA|TRBJ1-5|NA
CASSQRGGGNQPQHF
TGTGCCAGCAGCCAGAGAGGCGGGGGCAATCAGCCCCAGCATTTT
>TRBV20-1|NA|TRBJ2-2|NA
CSANRGAGTGELFF
TGCAGTGCTAATCGCGGGGCAGGGACCGGGGAGCTGTTTTTT
>TRBV4-1|few|TRBJ1-2|TRBD1
CASSQVYAGQGLVGYTF
TGCGCCAGCAGCCAAGTTTACGCGGGACAGGGATTAGTCGGCTACACCTTC
>TRBV6-1|few|TRBJ2-7|NA
CASRASGDTYEQYF
TGTGCCAGCAGGGCGTCAGGAGATACCTACGAGCAGTACTTC
>TRBV6-5|few|TRBJ2-1|NA
CASRLGQLAEFF
TGTGCCAGCAGATTGGGACAGTTAGCGGAGTTCTTC
>TRBV6-6|NA|TRBJ1-5|NA
CASGKGAPINQPQHF
TGTGCCAGCGGGAAAGGGGCCCCGATCAATCAGCCCCAGCATTTT
>TRBV2|NA|TRBJ2-6|TRBD1
CASCHRDRGSGANVLTF
TGTGCCAGCTGTCACCGGGACAGGGGCTCTGGGGCCAACGTCCTGACTTTC
>TRBV3-1|NA|TRBJ2-3|TRBD1
CASSLNRGYGTQYF
TGTGCCAGCAGCTTAAACAGGGGATATGGTACGCAGTATTTT
>TRBV7-9|NA|TRBJ2-5|TRBD1
CASSLGTGNYRQETQYF
TGTGCCAGCAGCTTGGGGACAGGGAATTACCGTCAAGAGACCCAGTACTTC
>TRBV7-9|NA|TRBJ2-3|NA
CASNRDTTDTQYF
TGTGCCAGCAACCGGGACACCACAGATACGCAGTATTTT
>TRBV20-1|NA|TRBJ1-1|TRBD1
CSAPGQGTAEAFF
TGCAGTGCTCCGGGACAGGGGACGGCTGAAGCTTTCTTT
>TRBV20-1|NA|TRBJ2-5|TRBD2
CSARRGAETQYF
TGCAGTGCTAGGCGGGGGGCAGAGACCCAGTACTTC
>TRBV20-1|few|TRBJ2-2|NA
CSASRNTGELFF
TGCAGTGCTAGTAGGAACACCGGGGAGCTGTTTTTT
>TRBV20-1|few|TRBJ2-7|TRBD1
CSAPDQQGYEQYF
TGCAGTGCTCCTGATCAACAGGGGTACGAGCAGTACTTC